The present T cell receptor (beta chain) was sequenced within a study of T cell changes during pregnancy in multiple sclerosis. Clones were read by immunoSEQ multiplex PCR, and TCRdb kept only the in-frame ones, dropping some. The data hold roughly 32,000 clones, with about 88% observed a single time. V dropped 6 bases and J dropped 6; count of bases not matched to a gene: 8. The CDR3 extends over 14 amino acids. CDR1 and CDR2 (germline): ENHRY, SYGVKD. The source is a female donor in good health, enrolled as a control in a pregnancy study. This sample comprised CD4+ T cells from peripheral blood mononuclear cells, obtained in the second trimester of pregnancy. V gene TRBV10-3 combines with J gene TRBJ2-7; 10 bases are a match to TRBD1. Written as DNA, the CDR3 is TGTGCCATCAGCTTCGGGACAGGGGTGGGCGAGCAGTACTTC. Translated: CAISFGTGVGEQYF.